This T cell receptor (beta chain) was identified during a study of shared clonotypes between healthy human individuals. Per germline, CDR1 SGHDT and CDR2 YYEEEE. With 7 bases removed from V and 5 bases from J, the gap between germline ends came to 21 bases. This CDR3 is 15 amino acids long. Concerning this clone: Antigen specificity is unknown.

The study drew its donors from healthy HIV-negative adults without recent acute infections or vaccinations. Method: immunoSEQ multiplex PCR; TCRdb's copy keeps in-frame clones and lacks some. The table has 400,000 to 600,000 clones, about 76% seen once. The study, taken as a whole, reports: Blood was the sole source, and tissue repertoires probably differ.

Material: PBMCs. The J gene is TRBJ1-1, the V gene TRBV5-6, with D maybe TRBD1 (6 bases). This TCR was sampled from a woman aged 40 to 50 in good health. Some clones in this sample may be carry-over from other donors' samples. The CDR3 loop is CASSLGGGIATEAFF. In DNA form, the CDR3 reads TGTGCCAGCTCCCTGGGAGGGGGAATTGCGACTGAAGCTTTCTTT.